This T cell receptor (beta chain) stems from a study of cytomegalovirus exposure and HLA in healthy donors. General study results and limits: A later analysis showed HLA-associated TCR beta chains outstripping equally common others in clonal expansion.

The CDR3 spans 14 residues. The V end was cut by 4 bases, the J end by 3 bases, with 13 bases between. Germline-derived CDR1 and CDR2 are SGDLS and YYNGEE. Concerning this clone itself: The antigen remains unidentified.

The PCR made use of 60 Vbeta and 13 Jbeta primers. The method was immunoSEQ multiplex PCR; TCRdb's version includes in-frame clones alone and lacks a portion of them. The repertoire has nearly 95,000 clones, 7.6% of them found once; the top ten carry approximately 2.4%. The chain combines TRBV9 with TRBJ1-2, with D unclear. The TCR comes from a man aged 50-59 years in good health and CMV-seronegative. Material for sequencing was PBMCs. CDR3 coding DNA: TGTGCCAGCAGCCTGGGAGGGAGCGACTATGGCTACACCTTC. Translated: CASSLGGSDYGYTF.